Presented here are 20 T cell receptor beta chains from one specimen sequenced in a study of blood T cell repertoires in COVID-19. Clones were read by immunoSEQ multiplex PCR, and TCRdb kept only the in-frame ones, dropping some. The sample shows 170,000 or so clones, about 82% of them seen only once. The specimen was peripheral blood. The source is a man in his fifties with active or convalescent COVID-19.

The CDR3 nucleotides are TGCGCCAGCAGCCAGGGCGAGGAGGAGGAGAACACTGAAGCTTTCTTT. Translating it yields CASSQGEEEENTEAFF. The chain recombines TRBV4-1 with TRBJ1-1; the D is unclear. Looked up from germline, CDR1 is MGHRA and CDR2 is YSYEKL. The CDR3 extends over 16 amino acids. Trimming cost V 3 bases and J 1 base, with 15 bases left between them.

The genes are TRBV13 and TRBJ2-3; the D gene is possibly TRBD2 (5 bases). The CDR3 length is 18 residues. V was trimmed by 5 bases and J by 0 bases, leaving 21 bases between them. Germline V lookup: CDR1 PRHDT, CDR2 FYEKMQ (reference sequence). Here the CDR3 DNA reads TGTGCCAGCAGCACCTCCCGAGAAGACTACCCTAGCACAGATACGCAGTATTTT. Translation: CASSTSREDYPSTDTQYF.

V and J are TRBV9 and TRBJ1-2, with D possibly TRBD1 on 6 matching bases. Germline V gene sequence: CDR1 SGDLS, CDR2 YYNGEE. The V gene lost 5 bases and the J gene lost 8 bases, with 13 bases spanning the gap. The CDR3 runs to 12 residues. CDR3 sequence reads: CASSGQRLGYTF. In DNA form, the CDR3 reads TGTGCCAGCAGTGGACAGCGATTGGGCTACACCTTC.

The J gene is TRBJ2-2, the V gene TRBV4-1, with TRBD1 matching 12 bases. Germline values: CDR1 MGHRA, CDR2 YSYEKL. The CDR3 runs to 16 residues. J lost 6 bases, V lost 3 bases, and 5 bases had no gene match. CDR3 bases: TGCGCCAGCAGCCAGCCGGGACAGGGGGCTCCCGGGGAGCTGTTTTTT. This gives the protein CASSQPGQGAPGELFF.

The chain employs TRBV5-6 and TRBJ2-7; 7 positions match TRBD1. The CDR3 spans 14 residues. J lost 11 bases, V lost 7 bases, and 18 bases had no gene match. CDR1 SGHDT and CDR2 YYEEEE come from the germline V gene. CDR3: CASGTGTELTKEYF. The CDR3 nucleotides read TGTGCCAGCGGAACCGGGACAGAACTTACGAAGGAGTACTTC.

The chain is built from TRBV29-1 and TRBJ1-4; D not resolved. This CDR3 region has 14 residues. Germline CDR1 SQVTM, CDR2 ANQGSEA. The ends were cut back, 3 bases at V and 8 bases at J, with 16 bases in the middle. CDR3 DNA: TGCAGCGTTGATTCAGGAGGGATTGGAGAAAAACTGTTTTTT. This codes for CSVDSGGIGEKLFF.

This chain joins TRBV5-8 and TRBJ2-7, with TRBD1 matching over 9 bases. Germline V gene lookup returns CDR1 SGHTS and CDR2 YDEGEE. The V segment lost 4 bases and the J segment 6 bases; nucleotides outside the gene matches: 11. CDR3 length: 15 amino acids. CDR3 region: CASSLRTGAISEQYF. In DNA form, the CDR3 reads TGTGCCAGCAGCCTGCGGACAGGGGCCATCTCCGAGCAGTACTTC.

This clone appeared a few times. The chain combines TRBV12-3 or TRBV12-4 with TRBJ1-1; no reliable D call. V lost 3 bases, J lost 8 bases, and 13 bases lay in between. This CDR3 is 13 amino acids long. This CDR3 is CASSLGNKNEAFF. DNA of the CDR3: TGTGCCAGCAGTTTGGGCAATAAGAACGAAGCTTTCTTT.

The chain has TRBV21-1 and TRBJ2-7; the D call TRBD2 from the table was never checked on the DNA. TRBV21-1 is described as a pseudogene. The CDR3 totals 18 residues. The CDR3 region is CASSPLWGLLAGGCEQYF. The CDR3 DNA follows: TGTGCCAGCAGCCCCCTTTGGGGGCTACTAGCGGGAGGGTGCGAGCAGTACTTC.

The J gene is TRBJ2-6, the V gene TRBV3-1 (or the pseudogene TRBV3-2), with D perhaps matching TRBD1 (6 bases). Germline V lookup: CDR1 LGHDT, CDR2 YNNKEL (reference sequence). The CDR3 is made up of 15 amino acids. Deletions cut 6 bases from V and 0 bases from J, with 9 bases between. Here the CDR3 reads CASSVQGSGANVLTF. The CDR3 nucleotides read TGTGCCAGCAGTGTACAGGGCTCTGGGGCCAACGTCCTGACTTTC.

The chain joins TRBV7-9 to TRBJ2-7; 11 bases map to TRBD2. The ends lost 2 bases at V and 5 bases at J; junction bases unmatched: 5. CDR3 size: 15 residues. Germline CDR1 SEHNR, CDR2 FQNEAQ (reference sequence). CDR3 sequence (DNA): TGTGCCAGCAGCTTATCGCTAGCGGGAGGTGACGAGCAGTACTTC. Translation: CASSLSLAGGDEQYF.

CDR3 residues: CASSIRQGPGTEAFF. The CDR3 DNA reads as TGTGCCAGTAGTATCCGACAGGGCCCCGGCACTGAAGCTTTCTTT. The V and J genes are TRBV19 and TRBJ1-1, with 7 bases aligning to TRBD1. The ends lost 3 bases at V and 4 bases at J; junction bases unmatched: 8. This CDR3 is 15 amino acids long. Germline loops: CDR1 LNHDA, CDR2 SQIVND (reference sequence).

This clone was recorded only once. CDR3 sequence: CASSPTGVEQYF. In nucleotides, the CDR3 is TGTGCCAGCAGCCCGACAGGGGTTGAGCAGTACTTC. The chain couples TRBV11-2 to TRBJ2-7, with TRBD1 matching 8 bases. V was pared by 5 bases and J by 7 bases, with 4 bases of the junction left unmatched. This CDR3 is 12 amino acids long. Germline CDR1 SGHAT, CDR2 FQNNGV.

The J gene is TRBJ1-5, the V gene TRBV10-3, with 7 bases fitting TRBD1. Looked up from germline, CDR1 is ENHRY and CDR2 is SYGVKD. This CDR3 has 13 amino acids. V lost 9 bases and J lost 6; bases outside the gene matches: 8. CDR3 nucleotide sequence: TGTGCCATTAGAGGGACAGTGAGTCAGCCCCAGCATTTT. This codes for CAIRGTVSQPQHF.

The rearrangement joins TRBV7-8 to TRBJ1-1, with D perhaps TRBD1 (6 bases). Per germline, CDR1 SGHVS and CDR2 FQNEAQ. The CDR3 totals 12 residues. V lost 5 bases, J lost 10 bases, and 14 bases lay in between. The CDR3 DNA reads TGTGCCAGCAGCCCTTGGGGGCGCGGAGCTTTCTTT. It is translated as CASSPWGRGAFF.

The chain is built from TRBV18 and TRBJ1-1, with 8 bases fitting TRBD1. With V trimmed by 4 bases and J by 3 bases, 10 bases remained unmatched. CDR1 is KGHSH and CDR2 is LQKENI in the germline V gene. The CDR3 is 16 residues long. This chain's CDR3 is CASSQIMTGDDTEAFF. CDR3 in DNA: TGTGCCAGCTCACAAATCATGACAGGGGATGACACTGAAGCTTTCTTT.

The gene calls are TRBV7-9 and TRBJ2-7; D possibly corresponds to TRBD1 (5 bases). V gave up 7 bases and J gave up 5 bases, with 15 bases separating them. The CDR3 spans 13 residues. The germline gives CDR1 SEHNR, CDR2 FQNEAQ (reference sequence). The CDR3: CASKHPGFHEQYF. CDR3 nucleotides: TGTGCCAGCAAACATCCAGGGTTCCACGAGCAGTACTTC.

The V gene is TRBV7-9, the J gene TRBJ2-7; D is perhaps TRBD2 (7 bases). The CDR3 has 16 residues. The germline gives CDR1 SEHNR, CDR2 FQNEAQ (reference sequence). The germline V and J ends were trimmed by 7 bases and 3 bases, with 22 bases remaining between them. CDR3 nucleotides: TGTGCCAGCACCCGGGGGGCGGAAGGGCTTTACTACGAGCAGTACTTC. As protein: CASTRGAEGLYYEQYF.

The chain couples TRBV2 to TRBJ1-3, with D perhaps TRBD1 (6 bases). CDR1 and CDR2 (germline): SNHLY, FYNNEI. V dropped 5 bases and J dropped 0 bases, with 11 bases sitting between them. The CDR3 totals 15 residues. The CDR3 region is CASSTTGLSGNTIYF. In DNA, the CDR3 is TGTGCCAGCAGTACAACAGGGCTCTCTGGAAACACCATATATTTT.

The rearrangement uses TRBV10-3 and TRBJ1-5; tentatively, D is TRBD1 (6 bases). The CDR3 runs to 16 residues. Germline V gene data show CDR1 as ENHRY and CDR2 as SYGVKD. Trimming pared 10 bases from V and 4 bases from J, leaving 23 bases between. CDR3 sequence reads: CATSSGLGQPNQPQHF. CDR3 in DNA: TGTGCCACTTCGTCAGGGCTTGGACAGCCGAATCAGCCCCAGCATTTT.